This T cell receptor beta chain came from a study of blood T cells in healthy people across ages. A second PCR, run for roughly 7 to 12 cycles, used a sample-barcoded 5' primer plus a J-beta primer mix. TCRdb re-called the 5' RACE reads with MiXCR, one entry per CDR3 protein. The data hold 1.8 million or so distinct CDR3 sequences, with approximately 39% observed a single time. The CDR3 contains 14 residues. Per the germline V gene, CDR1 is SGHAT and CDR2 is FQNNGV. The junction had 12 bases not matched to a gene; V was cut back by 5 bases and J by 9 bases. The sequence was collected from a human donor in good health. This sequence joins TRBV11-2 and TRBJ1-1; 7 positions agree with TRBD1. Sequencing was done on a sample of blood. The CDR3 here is CASSRPGTEGKAFF. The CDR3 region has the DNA TGTGCCAGCAGCCGACCCGGGACAGAAGGGAAAGCTTTCTTT. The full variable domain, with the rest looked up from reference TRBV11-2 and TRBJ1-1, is EAGVAQSPRYKIIEKRQSVAFWCNPISGHATLYWYQQILGQGPKLLIQFQNNGVVDDSQLPKDRFSAERLKGVDSTLKIQPAKLEDSAVYLCASSRPGTEGKAFFGQGTRLTVV.